These 3 T cell receptor beta chains originate from one sample sequenced in a study of blood T cell repertoires in COVID-19. Generated by immunoSEQ multiplex PCR, the TCRdb table keeps only in-frame clones and is missing some. Of some 97,000 clones in the sample, 85% to 90% were seen once. The source material was peripheral blood. The receptors here all came from a human donor in a cohort sampled during active COVID-19.

V and J are TRBV5-5 and TRBJ1-4, with TRBD1 matching over 8 bases. Looked up from germline, CDR1 is SGHKS and CDR2 is YYEKEE (reference sequence). The CDR3 spans 18 residues. V lost 1 base to trimming and J lost 0 bases; unmatched junction nucleotides: 8. The CDR3 protein is CASSLHQGAGATNEKLFF. For the CDR3, the DNA is TGTGCCAGCAGCTTGCATCAGGGGGCGGGGGCAACTAATGAAAAACTGTTTTTT.

This rearrangement joins TRBV19 to TRBJ1-2; 7 bases agree with TRBD1. After removal of 6 bases from V and 2 bases from J, the junction contained 12 bases not matched to a gene. The CDR3 loop spans 16 amino acids. CDR1 and CDR2 from the germline V gene are LNHDA and SQIVND (reference sequence). Here the CDR3 reads CASRPHDRAPNYGYTF. DNA of the CDR3: TGTGCCAGTAGGCCTCACGACAGGGCCCCGAACTATGGCTACACCTTC.

This chain joins TRBV11-2 and TRBJ2-3; 11 positions agree with TRBD2. The length of the CDR3 is 17 residues. Germline V CDR1 and CDR2: SGHAT, FQNNGV. Germline trimming cut 1 base from V and 6 bases from J; bases unmatched to any gene: 9. The CDR3 DNA reads as TGTGCCAGCAGCTTAGCGGTAGCGGGAGGGCCTTGGGATACGCAGTATTTT. Protein product: CASSLAVAGGPWDTQYF.